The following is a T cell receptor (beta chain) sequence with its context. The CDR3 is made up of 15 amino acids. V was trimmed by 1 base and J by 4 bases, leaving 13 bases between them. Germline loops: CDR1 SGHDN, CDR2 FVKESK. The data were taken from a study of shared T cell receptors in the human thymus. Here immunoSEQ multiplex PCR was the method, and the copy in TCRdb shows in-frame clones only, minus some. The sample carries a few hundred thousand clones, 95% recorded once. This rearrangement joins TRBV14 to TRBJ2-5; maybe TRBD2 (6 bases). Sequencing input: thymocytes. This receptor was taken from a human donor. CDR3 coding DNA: TGTGCCAGCAGCCAAGCTACCAAGGAGGGAGAGACCCAGTACTTC. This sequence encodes CASSQATKEGETQYF.